The 5 T cell receptor beta chains presented below share a single source sample, sequenced in a study of blood T cells in healthy people across ages. Primers used in a second PCR of roughly 7 to 12 cycles were a sample-barcoded 5' primer and a J-beta primer mix. MiXCR, run by TCRdb on the 5' RACE reads, gives a single entry per CDR3 protein. The sample holds about 720,000 distinct CDR3 sequences, approximately 21% seen once. Source material: blood. The receptor source for this set is a man aged 70-80 years in good health.

The J gene is TRBJ2-1, the V gene TRBV13; possible D gene TRBD2, 6 bases. Trimming stripped 1 base from V and 6 bases from J, with 10 bases between. The length of the CDR3 is 14 residues. CDR1 is PRHDT and CDR2 is FYEKMQ in the germline V gene (reference sequence). CDR3 region: CASSLAPRGNEQFF. The CDR3 bases are TGTGCCAGCAGCTTAGCCCCGCGGGGCAATGAGCAGTTCTTC.

There are a few counts of this clonotype. The chain carries TRBV29-1 and TRBJ1-4; 7 bases align to TRBD1. Germline V CDR1 and CDR2: SQVTM, ANQGSEA. V shed 2 bases, J shed 8 bases, and the junction held 8 bases outside the gene matches. The CDR3 is made up of 14 amino acids. DNA for the CDR3: TGCAGCGTTGAATTTGGGACAGCGGTGGAAAAACTGTTTTTT. Residues: CSVEFGTAVEKLFF. The full variable domain, rest sourced from reference TRBV29-1 and TRBJ1-4, is SAVISQKPSRDICQRGTSLTIQCQVDSQVTMMFWYRQQPGQSLTLIATANQGSEATYESGFVIDKFPISRPNLTFSTLTVSNMSPEDSSIYLCSVEFGTAVEKLFFGSGTQLSVL.

The chain employs TRBV18 and TRBJ1-1; TRBD1 matches 8 bases. Germline V gene data show CDR1 as KGHSH and CDR2 as LQKENI. V lost 4 bases, J lost 4 bases, and 2 bases stayed unmatched. CDR3 size: 13 residues. This chain's CDR3 is CASSRGTGTEAFF. CDR3 nucleotide sequence: TGTGCCAGCTCACGAGGGACAGGCACTGAAGCTTTCTTT.

This clonotype was detected a few times. The rearrangement uses TRBV6-1 and TRBJ2-4; TRBD2 aligns across 8 bases. Germline V CDR1 and CDR2: MNHNS, SASEGT. V lost 8 bases to trimming and J lost 3 bases; unmatched junction nucleotides: 6. The CDR3 is 14 amino acids. The CDR3, as DNA: TGTGCCAGCGTTGTAGCGGGGAACAAAAACATTCAGTACTTC. Amino acids: CASVVAGNKNIQYF.

V is TRBV28 and J is TRBJ1-1; unclear D gene. V was cut by 2 bases and J by 8 bases, with 6 bases left in between. Germline values: CDR1 MDHEN, CDR2 SYDVKM. There are 11 residues in the CDR3. CDR3 region: CASSLAFEAFF. In DNA form, the CDR3 reads TGTGCCAGCAGTTTAGCCTTCGAAGCTTTCTTT. The full variable domain, rest sourced from reference TRBV28 and TRBJ1-1, is DVKVTQSSRYLVKRTGEKVFLECVQDMDHENMFWYRQDPGLGLRLIYFSYDVKMKEKGDIPEGYSVSREKKERFSLILESASTNQTSMYLCASSLAFEAFFGQGTRLTVV.